Below are 29 T cell receptor beta chains sequenced from a single sample in a study of identical twins. In TCRdb, the 5' RACE reads were re-called with MiXCR into one record per CDR3 protein. This repertoire shows about 530,000 distinct CDR3 sequences, around 20% found once; its top ten account for approximately 0.52%. The sample was also linked to a second study, of yellow fever vaccine responses in identical twins.

Sample: CD4+ T cells sorted from blood. The receptor set was obtained from a woman between 18 and 29 years old in good health.

This clonotype showed up just a few times. The chain combines TRBV7-2 with TRBJ2-7, with unresolved D. CDR1 and CDR2 (germline): SGHTA, FQGNSA. CDR3 length: 14 residues. V dropped 0 bases and J dropped 1 base, with 7 bases sitting between them. The CDR3 loop reads CASSLAPLSYEQYF. CDR3 sequence (DNA): TGTGCCAGCAGCTTAGCCCCACTATCCTACGAGCAGTACTTC. The complete variable domain, with remaining parts taken from reference TRBV7-2 and TRBJ2-7, reads GAGVSQSPSNKVTEKGKDVELRCDPISGHTALYWYRQSLGQGLEFLIYFQGNSAPDKSGLPSDRFSAERTGGSVSTLTIQRTQQEDSAVYLCASSLAPLSYEQYFGPGTRLTVT.

This clonotype has more than one count but fewer than ten. The genes are TRBV3-1 and TRBJ2-3, with a possible D match to TRBD2 (6 bases). The germline CDR1 and CDR2 sequences are LGHDT and YNNKEL (reference sequence). The CDR3 consists of 15 residues. Between the trimmed V and J ends, which lost 5 bases and 0 bases, there was a span of 12 bases. The CDR3 nucleotides are TGTGCCAGCAGCTGGAGGGCCGTTAGCACAGATACGCAGTATTTT. Its protein is CASSWRAVSTDTQYF.

For the CDR3, the DNA is TGTGCCACCAGTGGCTCGACTTCCAATGGCTACACCTTC. This translates into CATSGSTSNGYTF. The gene calls are TRBV24-1 and TRBJ1-2; no reliable D call. The CDR3 loop spans 13 amino acids. V lost 5 bases and J 6 bases, leaving 12 bases between the germline ends. From germline, CDR1 is KGHDR and CDR2 SFDVKD.

The gene calls are TRBV24-1 and TRBJ2-7; possible D gene TRBD2, 6 bases. V gave up 3 bases and J gave up 1 base, with 9 bases separating them. CDR1 is KGHDR, CDR2 SFDVKD, per germline. This CDR3 has 14 amino acids. This CDR3 reads CATSDGGRSYEQYF. The CDR3 DNA reads TGTGCCACCAGTGATGGAGGGAGATCCTACGAGCAGTACTTC.

This clonotype has just a few counts. CDR3: CASSLGLGYNTGELFF. In DNA, the CDR3 is TGTGCCAGCAGCTTAGGTTTAGGGTACAACACCGGGGAGCTGTTTTTT. The chain uses TRBV7-8 and TRBJ2-2; the D is unclear. The CDR3 consists of 16 residues. From germline, CDR1 is SGHVS and CDR2 FQNEAQ. The V gene lost 1 base and the J gene lost 2 bases, with 11 bases spanning the gap.

V usage is TRBV3-1 and J usage is TRBJ2-7; no clear D gene. Deletions cut 2 bases from V and 2 bases from J, with 7 bases between. CDR3 size: 13 residues. CDR1 LGHDT and CDR2 YNNKEL come from the germline V gene (reference sequence). The CDR3 bases are TGTGCCAGCAGCCAAATAACTGCCTACGAGCAGTACTTC. Its translation is CASSQITAYEQYF.

The chain is built from TRBV12-3 or TRBV12-4 and TRBJ2-2, with D possibly being TRBD2 (5 bases). The V gene lost 3 bases and the J gene lost 6 bases, with 11 bases spanning the gap. The CDR3 is 14 residues long. The CDR3 here is CASSLGSGAGELFF. The CDR3 bases are TGTGCCAGCAGTTTGGGGAGTGGGGCCGGGGAGCTGTTTTTT.

The CDR3 reads CASSLAKAGRTGELFF. The CDR3 DNA reads TGTGCCAGCAGCTTAGCTAAAGCGGGACGCACCGGGGAGCTGTTTTTT. The chain couples TRBV7-2 to TRBJ2-2; 7 nucleotides match TRBD2. Looked up from germline, CDR1 is SGHTA and CDR2 is FQGNSA. The CDR3 contains 16 residues. Germline trimming cut 0 bases from V and 4 bases from J; bases unmatched to any gene: 5.

The chain couples TRBV6-5 to TRBJ2-7; 11 bases align to TRBD1. The junction had 6 bases not matched to a gene; V was cut back by 0 bases and J by 2 bases. The CDR3 spans 17 residues. Per germline, CDR1 MNHEY and CDR2 SVGAGI. The CDR3 here is CASSYSRGTGGTYEQYF. The DNA for the CDR3 is TGTGCCAGCAGTTACTCACGTGGGACAGGGGGGACCTACGAGCAGTACTTC.

The chain links TRBV7-6 to TRBJ1-1, with a possible D match to TRBD1 (6 bases). Germline V gives CDR1 SGHVS, CDR2 FNYEAQ. The CDR3 has 14 residues. Deletions cut 4 bases from V and 0 bases from J, with 9 bases between. The CDR3: CASSWGPMNTEAFF. Written as DNA, the CDR3 is TGTGCCAGCAGCTGGGGGCCAATGAACACTGAAGCTTTCTTT.

The genes are TRBV5-1 and TRBJ1-1; tentatively, D is TRBD1 (6 bases). CDR3 length: 15 amino acids. The germline V gene has CDR1 SGHRS and CDR2 YFSETQ. Trimming took off 5 bases at V and 0 bases at J, with 14 bases between the two ends. The CDR3 DNA sequence: TGCGCCAGCAGTCCCTCCGGGGGCATGAACACTGAAGCTTTCTTT. This codes for CASSPSGGMNTEAFF.

The J gene is TRBJ2-6, the V gene TRBV6-5; no definite D call. Per germline, CDR1 MNHEY and CDR2 SVGAGI. The V and J ends lost 2 bases and 0 bases respectively, with 8 bases between them. CDR3 size: 16 residues. The DNA for the CDR3 is TGTGCCAGCAGTTACAACCCCAGCTCTGGGGCCAACGTCCTGACTTTC. This sequence encodes CASSYNPSSGANVLTF.

This clonotype was recorded a few times. CDR3: CASSPVGTGSYEQYF. In DNA, the CDR3 is TGTGCCAGCAGCCCCGTAGGGACAGGGTCCTACGAGCAGTACTTC. The chain joins TRBV14 to TRBJ2-7, with TRBD1 matching over 9 bases. CDR1 and CDR2 (germline): SGHDN, FVKESK. V lost 4 bases to trimming and J lost 1 base; unmatched junction nucleotides: 5. There are 15 residues in the CDR3.

This rearrangement joins TRBV12-3 or TRBV12-4 to TRBJ2-4; tentative D call: TRBD2 (5 bases). Trimming took 3 bases from V and 0 from J, leaving 9 bases between them. CDR3 length equals 15 residues. CDR3 region: CASSFGVTAKNIQYF. The DNA of the CDR3 is TGTGCCAGCAGTTTCGGGGTTACAGCCAAAAACATTCAGTACTTC.

This clonotype was recorded a few times. This rearrangement joins TRBV18 to TRBJ1-2; 8 nucleotides agree with TRBD1. CDR1 KGHSH and CDR2 LQKENI come from the germline V gene. Germline trimming cut 6 bases from V and 8 bases from J; bases unmatched to any gene: 8. The CDR3 runs 13 residues. The CDR3 reads CASSGQGREGYTF. In DNA form, the CDR3 reads TGTGCCAGCTCCGGACAGGGCCGTGAAGGCTACACCTTC.

The V call is TRBV28, the J call TRBJ2-7, with 8 nucleotides matching TRBD1. CDR3 length: 15 residues. Trimming removed 5 bases from V and 3 bases from J; junction bases left unmatched: 9. Germline V CDR1 and CDR2: MDHEN, SYDVKM. CDR3 sequence reads: CASSPRGLPFYEQYF. The CDR3 bases are TGTGCCAGCAGTCCCAGGGGGCTACCCTTCTACGAGCAGTACTTC.

This chain connects TRBV27 to TRBJ2-7; 7 nucleotides line up with TRBD1. Per germline, CDR1 MNHEY and CDR2 SMNVEV (reference sequence). After removal of 3 bases from V and 5 bases from J, the junction contained 7 bases not matched to a gene. This CDR3 spans 14 amino acids. Here the CDR3 reads CASSFSGGKDEQYV. The CDR3 DNA is TGTGCCAGCAGTTTTTCAGGGGGTAAGGACGAGCAGTACGTC.

J is TRBJ2-7 and V is TRBV18; possibly TRBD2 for D (6 bases). With 3 bases removed from V and 4 bases from J, the gap between germline ends came to 16 bases. The CDR3 sequence is 15 residues long. Germline CDR1 reads KGHSH; CDR2 reads LQKENI. This chain's CDR3 is CASSPLRGPLYEQYF. The CDR3 DNA follows: TGTGCCAGCTCACCCCTGCGGGGACCACTATACGAGCAGTACTTC.

This clonotype has more than one count but fewer than ten. The V and J genes are TRBV5-1 and TRBJ1-4; D possibly corresponds to TRBD1 (5 bases). V shed 6 bases and J shed 6 bases, with 12 bases lying between them. CDR1 and CDR2 from the germline V gene are SGHRS and YFSETQ. The CDR3 is made up of 13 amino acids. CDR3 bases: TGCGCCAGCATGGAAACGGGGCATGAAAAACTGTTTTTT. This codes for CASMETGHEKLFF.

The V call is TRBV7-9, the J call TRBJ1-4, with a tentative D call TRBD1 (6 bases). With 5 bases removed from V and 4 bases from J, the gap between germline ends came to 11 bases. This CDR3 region has 14 residues. Germline values: CDR1 SEHNR, CDR2 FQNEAQ (reference sequence). CDR3 sequence reads: CASSQTGYNEKLFF. Written as DNA, the CDR3 is TGTGCCAGCAGCCAAACAGGGTATAATGAAAAACTGTTTTTT.

This clonotype has a handful of counts. This chain joins TRBV12-3 or TRBV12-4 and TRBJ1-2, with D tentatively TRBD1 (6 bases). The CDR3 loop spans 13 amino acids. V was pared by 6 bases and J by 8 bases, with 16 bases between. The CDR3 coding sequence is TGTGCCAGCAGGCAGACAGGAACGGGAGGCTACACCTTC. This codes for CASRQTGTGGYTF.

This clonotype was seen repeatedly, ten times or more. The chain couples TRBV5-1 to TRBJ2-1; 13 nucleotides agree with TRBD2. Germline V gene data show CDR1 as SGHRS and CDR2 as YFSETQ. The CDR3 has 18 residues. With V trimmed by 4 bases and J by 3 bases, 10 bases remained unmatched. CDR3 residues: CASSQGLAGVVRYNEQFF. Here the CDR3 DNA reads TGCGCCAGCAGCCAAGGACTAGCGGGAGTGGTTCGCTACAATGAGCAGTTCTTC.

The rearrangement joins TRBV10-3 to TRBJ2-7, with D perhaps matching TRBD1 (5 bases). Between the trimmed V and J ends, which lost 3 bases and 2 bases, there was a span of 14 bases. The V gene's germline CDR1 is ENHRY and CDR2 SYGVKD. The CDR3 loop spans 15 amino acids. The DNA of the CDR3 is TGTGCCATCAGTGAAAGGGGAAGTAAGACCTACGAGCAGTACGTC. Protein: CAISERGSKTYEQYV.

This clonotype was counted at least ten times. The J gene is TRBJ2-5, the V gene TRBV5-1, with 9 bases aligning to TRBD1. V gave up 7 bases and J gave up 5 bases; unmatched junction bases: 9. The CDR3 has 14 residues. CDR1 is SGHRS and CDR2 is YFSETQ in the germline V gene. Written as DNA, the CDR3 is TGCGCCAGCGGAACCGGGACAGGGAGTGAGACCCAGTACTTC. It yields the protein CASGTGTGSETQYF.

The count of this clonotype is one. The chain uses TRBV24-1 and TRBJ2-5; D possibly corresponds to TRBD2 (6 bases). V was trimmed by 4 bases and J by 5 bases, leaving 16 bases between them. Germline V gene sequence: CDR1 KGHDR, CDR2 SFDVKD. The CDR3 is 15 residues long. The CDR3 coding sequence is TGTGCCACCAGTGAGCCGACCGGGGGAAGGGAGACCCAGTACTTC. Translating it yields CATSEPTGGRETQYF.

The chain recombines TRBV28 with TRBJ1-5; TRBD1 is a possible D gene (6 bases). CDR1 and CDR2 from the germline V gene are MDHEN and SYDVKM. The CDR3 has 15 amino acids. Trimming stripped 4 bases from V and 7 bases from J, with 17 bases between. CDR3 nucleotides: TGTGCCAGCAGTTCTCGCAGGGGAGAGGGACAGCCCCAGCATTTT. It encodes CASSSRRGEGQPQHF.

This clonotype was counted only a few times. Here the CDR3 DNA reads TGTGCCAGCAGCAAAGCGCCCTGGGGGGCCGAGCAGTACGTC. Its protein product is CASSKAPWGAEQYV. The chain is built from TRBV21-1 and TRBJ2-7; the listed D gene, TRBD1, was not tested against the DNA. TRBV21-1 is a pseudogene. CDR3 length: 14 residues.

This clonotype was picked up a small number of times. This rearrangement joins TRBV15 to TRBJ2-5, with TRBD1 identical over 8 bases. Trimming took 3 bases from V and 1 from J; bases not matched to a gene: 7. This CDR3 is built from 16 residues. Germline values: CDR1 LNHNV, CDR2 YYDKDF (reference sequence). CDR3: CATSSQNRGSQETQYF. DNA of the CDR3: TGTGCCACCAGCAGTCAAAACAGGGGGTCCCAAGAGACCCAGTACTTC.

The chain recombines TRBV20-1 with TRBJ2-5; 9 bases align to TRBD2. CDR3 length: 16 residues. CDR1 is DFQATT and CDR2 is SNEGSKA in the germline V gene (reference sequence). V was clipped by 3 bases and J by 6 bases; unmatched bases: 14. The CDR3 DNA sequence: TGCAGTGCTAGCCCCATGGGCGGGGGGGCGGGGAAGACCCAGTACTTC. Translating it yields CSASPMGGGAGKTQYF.